The clone carrying this TCR beta chain was picked up many times. This entry comes from a study of spatial heterogeneity in lung cancer. Time point reported: sample taken at primary tumor resection. The authors sequenced whole RNA from tumor, nontumor lung or frozen PBMC without sorting. Germline V gives CDR1 MGHRA, CDR2 YSYEKL. The CDR3 contains 15 residues. The V end was cut by 2 bases, the J end by 1 base, with 10 bases between. TCRdb recomputed calls from the 5' RACE reads with MiXCR, one row per CDR3 protein. The sample holds more than 50,000 distinct CDR3 sequences, about 7% seen once. The chain is built from TRBV4-1 and TRBJ2-3; D gene unclear. This TCR was recovered from a female donor with early-stage non-small cell lung cancer. The material was PBMCs, obtained at surgery. CDR3 coding DNA: TGCGCCAGCAGCCAAACGCTTAGGGGCACAGATACGCAGTATTTT. As protein: CASSQTLRGTDTQYF.